These T cell receptor beta chains were read from a single sample in a study of CD8 T cells in ankylosing spondylitis. TCRdb processed the 5' RACE reads anew with MiXCR; each CDR3 protein has one entry. The sample includes about 220,000 distinct CDR3 sequences, about 6.7% seen only once; the top ten take approximately 15%. The sample taken for sequencing was blood, either unsorted or a sorted T cell fraction (not recorded which). Receptors were obtained from a male donor with ankylosing spondylitis. Both conserved end residues are trimmed from each CDR3. The listing skips clone size in some rows; elsewhere it reads once, few, many or a size class.

v_call	j_call	clone_size	cdr3_aa
TRBV4-3	TRBJ2-2	many	ASSRDSSNTGELF
TRBV20-1	TRBJ1-3	many	SAHGSGNTIY
TRBV4-1	TRBJ2-7	many	ASSQDWGNPYEQY
TRBV7-6	TRBJ2-1	many	ASSLMGSSYNEQF
TRBV7-6	TRBJ1-1	NA	ASSLGVDSFRRNTEAF
TRBV7-9	TRBJ2-7	many	ASSLVTGYEQY
TRBV5-5	TRBJ2-7	few	ASSHRDRVYEQY
TRBV20-1	TRBJ2-2	many	SAMFRKGSTGELF
TRBV5-1	TRBJ2-1	many	ASSLAGGLAIETSYNEQF
TRBV20-1	TRBJ2-3	few	SARDLAESGDTQY
TRBV3-1	TRBJ2-3	NA	ASSQEAGGTSGQY
TRBV7-9	TRBJ2-1	NA	ASSLALRHTGGHEQF
TRBV20-1	TRBJ2-1	many	SARPAVWDEQF
TRBV2	TRBJ2-7	many	ASSEAGLAFYEQY
TRBV4-3	TRBJ2-7	NA	ASSQGTGERVEQY
TRBV20-1	TRBJ2-2	many	SAPELTGELF
TRBV6-5	TRBJ2-1	many	ASSYFQGRNEQF
TRBV29-1	TRBJ2-5	many	SVGGRPIRETQY
TRBV7-8	TRBJ2-1	few	ASRTGTEPFGEQF
TRBV20-1	TRBJ2-3	many	SAQREWSTDTQY
TRBV6-2/TRBV6-3	TRBJ2-5	few	ASSQVGGGQETQY
TRBV7-2	TRBJ1-1	NA	ASSLAREGRDTEAF
TRBV5-1	TRBJ1-1	many	ASSFGSSGVTEAF
TRBV29-1	TRBJ1-1	many	SVRRYTEAF
TRBV9	TRBJ2-7	few	ASSVAWETATYEQY
TRBV20-1	TRBJ2-1	few	SAPQGGGVYYNEQF
TRBV12-3/TRBV12-4	TRBJ2-7	many	ASSPGHRTYEQY
TRBV5-1	TRBJ2-3	many	ASSSGVASTDTQY
TRBV7-2	TRBJ2-7	many	ASSLQIRDSYEQY
TRBV4-3	TRBJ2-7	NA	ASSQEMGGIAYEQY
TRBV25-1	TRBJ2-5	NA	ASGGGETQY
TRBV7-3	TRBJ2-2	many	ASSSSGGYTGELF
TRBV11-2	TRBJ2-4	few	ASSFKGLVEY